The 9 T cell receptor beta chains below all came from one sample that was sequenced in a study of long-term antiretroviral therapy in people with HIV. Assay version v3.0 of immunoSEQ was used, and it was run at survey level. TCRdb's copy holds only in-frame clones and misses some; the assay was immunoSEQ multiplex PCR. The sample records fewer than 45,000 clones, around four fifths being singletons. Material: unsorted PBMCs, obtained 0.3 years after starting antiretroviral therapy. All receptors derive from a man aged 18-30 years with HIV.

CDR3 nucleotide sequence: TGTGCCAGCAGCCCTGGGCGGTTCCCTGGAAACACCATATATTTT. As protein: CASSPGRFPGNTIYF. The V gene is TRBV7-9, the J gene TRBJ1-3; D uncertain. The CDR3 has 15 residues. V lost 5 bases and J 2 bases, leaving 13 bases between the germline ends. CDR1 and CDR2 (germline): SEHNR, FQNEAQ (reference sequence).

The rearrangement uses TRBV28 and TRBJ2-3; D is unclear. The CDR3 consists of 14 residues. The germline CDR1 and CDR2 sequences are MDHEN and SYDVKM. Trimming took 7 bases from V and 0 from J, leaving 11 bases between them. This CDR3 is CASKGGPSTDTQYF. In nucleotides, the CDR3 is TGTGCCAGCAAGGGCGGTCCTAGCACAGATACGCAGTATTTT. The entire variable domain, with the rest obtained from reference TRBV28 and TRBJ2-3, is as follows: DVKVTQSSRYLVKRTGEKVFLECVQDMDHENMFWYRQDPGLGLRLIYFSYDVKMKEKGDIPEGYSVSREKKERFSLILESASTNQTSMYLCASKGGPSTDTQYFGPGTRLTVL.

The rearrangement links TRBV9 to TRBJ2-1; 7 nucleotides line up with TRBD2. With 1 base clipped from V and 2 bases from J, the junction kept 3 bases outside the gene matches. Germline CDR1 SGDLS, CDR2 YYNGEE. The CDR3 is 15 residues long. The CDR3 here is CASSVWGGAYNEQFF. In DNA, the CDR3 is TGTGCCAGCAGCGTATGGGGGGGAGCCTACAATGAGCAGTTCTTC. The variable domain in full, completed from reference TRBV9 and TRBJ2-1, reads DSGVTQTPKHLITATGQRVTLRCSPRSGDLSVYWYQQSLDQGLQFLIQYYNGEERAKGNILERFSAQQFPDLHSELNLSSLELGDSALYFCASSVWGGAYNEQFFGPGTRLTVL.

This clone occurred a few times. CDR3 bases: TGCGCCAGCAGCCCTCCCGGGGGAACAGATAATTCACCCCTCCACTTT. This translates into CASSPPGGTDNSPLHF. The genes are TRBV4-1 and TRBJ1-6, with a weak D call TRBD1 (5 bases). The CDR3 extends over 16 amino acids. Germline lookup yields CDR1 MGHRA and CDR2 YSYEKL. V gave up 4 bases and J gave up 5 bases, with 15 bases separating them.

Only one count was recorded for this clone. The chain couples TRBV4-1 to TRBJ1-2, with TRBD1 matching 9 bases. From germline, CDR1 is MGHRA and CDR2 YSYEKL. The CDR3 loop spans 15 amino acids. J gave up 7 bases and V 0 bases, and 6 bases lay outside the gene matches. The CDR3 spells CASSQDMGQGFGYTF. The CDR3 DNA reads as TGCGCCAGCAGCCAAGATATGGGACAGGGCTTTGGCTACACCTTC.

The chain is built from TRBV19 and TRBJ1-5, with TRBD1 identical over 9 bases. V trimming: 6 bases; J trimming: 7 bases; junction bases outside the gene matches: 13. Germline V gene lookup returns CDR1 LNHDA and CDR2 SQIVND (reference sequence). The CDR3 length is 16 residues. The CDR3 sequence: CASRGSPGQGEQPQHF. In DNA form, the CDR3 reads TGTGCCAGTAGGGGATCACCGGGACAGGGTGAGCAGCCCCAGCATTTT.

V usage is TRBV11-2 and J usage is TRBJ2-1, with 8 nucleotides matching TRBD2. The CDR3 covers 16 residues. The V and J ends lost 0 bases and 7 bases, in that order; junction bases with no gene match: 8. CDR1 and CDR2 (germline): SGHAT, FQNNGV. The CDR3 region has the DNA TGTGCCAGCAGCTTAGATTTTTCGGGAGGGAGGAATGAGCAGTTCTTC. It encodes CASSLDFSGGRNEQFF.

The chain links TRBV6-5 to TRBJ1-2, with TRBD1 as a possible D gene (5 bases). The germline gives CDR1 MNHEY, CDR2 SVGAGI. The CDR3 length is 14 residues. The germline V and J ends were trimmed by 5 bases and 5 bases, with 15 bases remaining between them. The CDR3 here is CASSTAGTVYGYTF. CDR3 bases: TGTGCCAGCAGTACCGCCGGGACGGTTTATGGCTACACCTTC.

V and J are TRBV9 and TRBJ2-5; TRBD1 matches 10 bases. Germline V gene lookup returns CDR1 SGDLS and CDR2 YYNGEE. The CDR3 covers 16 residues. V lost 3 bases to trimming and J lost 2 bases; unmatched junction nucleotides: 7. The CDR3 spells CASSDIRDRGQETQYF. In DNA form, the CDR3 reads TGTGCCAGCAGCGACATCCGGGACAGGGGACAAGAGACCCAGTACTTC.